The clone carrying this T cell receptor beta chain was found a few times. Its matching antigen is unknown. This sample is part of a study of cytomegalovirus exposure and HLA in healthy donors. In the study overall: Researchers previously reported finding 117 million unique TCR beta sequences from about 179 million T cells. Study results and limitations: Most TCR sequences proved rare, with some public TCRs found in many donors. Some highly shared sequence variants likely arose as a pipeline artifact. Across donors, presence/absence analyses took sequencing depth to be roughly uniform.

This CDR3 spans 12 amino acids. Germline loops: CDR1 SQVTM, CDR2 ANQGSEA. Germline trimming cut 6 bases from V and 8 bases from J; bases unmatched to any gene: 6. PCR used 60 Vbeta primers and 13 Jbeta primers. Profiled with immunoSEQ multiplex PCR; TCRdb holds only in-frame clones, not every one. Among some 110,000 clones listed, 83% were seen once. The chain carries TRBV29-1 and TRBJ1-2; 10 bases line up with TRBD1. This receptor was identified in a man aged 18 to 30 in good health and CMV-seronegative. The specimen sequenced was PBMCs. Here the CDR3 reads CSVVGQGKGYTF. The CDR3 nucleotides read TGCAGCGTCGTGGGACAGGGGAAGGGCTACACCTTC.